This section outlines one TCR beta chain sequence together with its context. This sample is drawn from a study of blood T cell repertoires in COVID-19. The J segment lost 4 bases and the V segment lost 3 bases, leaving 3 bases of the junction unmatched. This CDR3 has 13 residues. Germline V gene sequence: CDR1 MNHNY, CDR2 SVGAGI (reference sequence). Assay: immunoSEQ multiplex PCR; the TCRdb copy retains only in-frame clones and omits some. The repertoire includes 150,000 to 200,000 clones, roughly 90% of them detected once, and 15% to 20% sits in the top ten. The clonotype originates from a man in his fifties or sixties with active or convalescent COVID-19. Sequenced sample: peripheral blood. J is TRBJ2-7 and V is TRBV6-6; 7 bases fit TRBD1. This CDR3 reads CASSYDRVYEQYF. The DNA of the CDR3 is TGTGCCAGCAGTTATGACAGGGTATACGAGCAGTACTTC.